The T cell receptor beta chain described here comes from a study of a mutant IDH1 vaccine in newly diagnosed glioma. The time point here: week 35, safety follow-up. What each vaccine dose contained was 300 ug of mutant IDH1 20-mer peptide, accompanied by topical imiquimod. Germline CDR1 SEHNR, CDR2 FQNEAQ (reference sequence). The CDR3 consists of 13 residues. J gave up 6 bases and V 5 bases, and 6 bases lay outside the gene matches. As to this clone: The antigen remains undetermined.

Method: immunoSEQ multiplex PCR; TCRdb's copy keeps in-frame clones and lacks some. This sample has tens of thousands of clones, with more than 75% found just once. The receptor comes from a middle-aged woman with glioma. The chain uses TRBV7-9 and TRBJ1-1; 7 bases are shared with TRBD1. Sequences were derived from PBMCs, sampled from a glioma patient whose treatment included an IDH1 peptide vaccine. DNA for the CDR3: TGTGCCAGCAGCGCGACAGGGCGTCCTGAAGCTTTCTTT. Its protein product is CASSATGRPEAFF.